The 23 T cell receptor beta chains presented below share a single source sample, sequenced in a study of response to subunit inactivated influenza vaccine. TCRdb redid the calling of the RT-PCR reads with MiXCR, one entry per CDR3 protein. Altogether roughly 500,000 distinct CDR3 sequences are present, roughly 25% being singletons, with the ten largest covering around 1.8%. The specimen comprised CD4+ T cells sorted from PBMCs, sampled less than 6 days after vaccination. All receptors come from a man aged 45-65 years who received an inactivated influenza vaccine.

The chain is built from TRBV4-3 and TRBJ2-1; D gene unclear. The V and J ends lost 2 bases and 4 bases respectively, with 15 bases between them. Per the germline V gene, CDR1 is LGHNA and CDR2 is YSLEER. The length of the CDR3 is 16 residues. CDR3 sequence reads: CASSQIGPRKYNEQFF. For the CDR3, the DNA is TGCGCCAGCAGCCAAATTGGACCGAGGAAATACAATGAGCAGTTCTTC.

This clonotype was seen a handful of times. The chain has TRBV12-3 or TRBV12-4 and TRBJ2-1; 7 bases map to TRBD2. V was clipped by 3 bases and J by 8 bases; unmatched bases: 4. This CDR3 comprises 13 residues. CDR3 region: CASSFNLADEQFF. For the CDR3, the DNA is TGTGCCAGCAGTTTCAATCTAGCGGATGAGCAGTTCTTC.

This clonotype has more than one count but fewer than ten. This chain joins TRBV20-1 and TRBJ2-7; 7 bases align to TRBD1. J was trimmed by 4 bases and V by 5 bases; bases with no gene match: 11. This CDR3 has 14 amino acids. CDR1 and CDR2 (germline): DFQATT, SNEGSKA (reference sequence). Written as DNA, the CDR3 is TGCAGTGCTCCACCAGCCGGGACAGATTACGAGCAGTACTTC. Translated: CSAPPAGTDYEQYF.

This clonotype has more than one count but fewer than ten. The chain combines TRBV12-3 or TRBV12-4 with TRBJ2-1; 7 nucleotides agree with TRBD1. V lost 4 bases and J lost 10; bases outside the gene matches: 13. The CDR3 extends over 15 amino acids. CDR3 in DNA: TGTGCCAGCAGTTACTCGGGACAGCCAGGGAAGGAGCAGTTCTTC. Protein: CASSYSGQPGKEQFF.

V is TRBV5-1 and J is TRBJ1-2; D call uncertain. The V end was cut by 1 base, the J end by 8 bases, with 15 bases between. The CDR3 has 14 residues. Looked up from germline, CDR1 is SGHRS and CDR2 is YFSETQ. The CDR3 DNA reads as TGCGCCAGCAGCTTGAGAGGGAATAATGGCGGCTACACCTTC. Amino acids: CASSLRGNNGGYTF.

This clonotype has a handful of counts. The chain uses TRBV7-2 and TRBJ2-7; D unclear. The V gene's germline CDR1 is SGHTA and CDR2 FQGNSA. V lost 5 bases to trimming and J lost 10 bases, with 18 bases between them. This CDR3 has 13 residues. This chain's CDR3 is CASSRAGGLGQYF. As DNA, the CDR3 is TGTGCCAGCAGCCGAGCCGGCGGCCTGGGCCAGTACTTC.

The chain has TRBV6-2 or TRBV6-3 and TRBJ2-7; 11 positions agree with TRBD2. The length of the CDR3 is 13 residues. Trimming at V came to 6 bases and at J to 6 bases, leaving 4 bases not matched to a gene. Germline values: CDR1 MNHEY, CDR2 SVGEGT. This CDR3 is CASRAGTSGEQYF. The CDR3 coding sequence is TGTGCCAGCAGGGCCGGGACTAGCGGCGAGCAGTACTTC.

This clonotype was recorded at least ten times. This chain connects TRBV5-1 to TRBJ1-1; D perhaps matches TRBD1 (5 bases). V was pared by 4 bases and J by 2 bases, with 12 bases between. The length of the CDR3 is 14 residues. CDR1 is SGHRS and CDR2 is YFSETQ in the germline V gene. The CDR3 DNA reads TGCGCCAGCAGCGGGGGGGTCTCCAACACTGAAGCTTTCTTT. It codes for CASSGGVSNTEAFF.

The sample holds many counts of this clonotype. The rearrangement links TRBV15 to TRBJ2-1; 7 positions agree with TRBD1. V gave up 6 bases and J gave up 3 bases; unmatched junction bases: 8. The germline CDR1 and CDR2 sequences are LNHNV and YYDKDF (reference sequence). This CDR3 region has 15 residues. The CDR3 DNA sequence: TGTGCCACCAGGACTGACAGGGTACTCTACAATGAGCAGTTCTTC. It codes for CATRTDRVLYNEQFF.

The table lists this clonotype with a few counts. The genes are TRBV5-1 and TRBJ2-1; a possible D gene is TRBD1 (5 bases). The V and J ends lost 0 bases and 10 bases respectively, with 17 bases between them. This CDR3 contains 15 residues. Germline V gene lookup returns CDR1 SGHRS and CDR2 YFSETQ. The CDR3 loop is CASSLATGRVNEQFF. CDR3 sequence (DNA): TGCGCCAGCAGCTTGGCCACAGGCAGGGTCAACGAGCAGTTCTTC.

The count of this clonotype is one. The DNA of the CDR3 is TGTGCCAGCAGCCCCGGGGGGACAGGGGCGATCAATGAGCAGTTCTTC. It yields the protein CASSPGGTGAINEQFF. This chain uses TRBV14 with TRBJ2-1; TRBD1 matches 10 bases. Per the germline V gene, CDR1 is SGHDN and CDR2 is FVKESK. This CDR3 comprises 16 residues. V lost 4 bases to trimming and J lost 6 bases; unmatched junction nucleotides: 9.

Of note for this clonotype: Its ends do not fully match the called genes, so a read error is possible. The chain couples TRBV6-5 to TRBJ2-7; D unclear. This CDR3 comprises 14 residues. Germline V gives CDR1 MNHEY, CDR2 SVGAGI. The chain's CDR3 is CASSNSGQYYEQYF. The CDR3, as DNA: TGTGCCAGCAGTAACTCCGGGCAGTACTACGAGCAGTACTTC.

The rearrangement joins TRBV2 to TRBJ2-5; D may be TRBD1 (6 bases). Germline V gene lookup returns CDR1 SNHLY and CDR2 FYNNEI. The length of the CDR3 is 14 residues. Trimming removed 5 bases at V and 2 bases at J, with 12 bases between. The CDR3, as DNA: TGTGCCAGCAGTTTACAGGGTTCGCAAGAGACCCAGTACTTC. As protein: CASSLQGSQETQYF.

In this sample, this clonotype turned up once. The V call is TRBV28, the J call TRBJ1-4; tentative D call: TRBD1 (5 bases). Germline assignment: CDR1 MDHEN and CDR2 SYDVKM. This CDR3 is 14 amino acids long. V lost 2 bases and J lost 4, with 8 bases in between. The CDR3 loop is CASSLGGINEKLFF. CDR3 DNA sequence: TGTGCCAGCAGTTTAGGGGGAATTAATGAAAAACTGTTTTTT.

The chain recombines TRBV7-2 with TRBJ1-2; tentative D call: TRBD1 (5 bases). Germline V lookup: CDR1 SGHTA, CDR2 FQGNSA. Deletions cut 5 bases from V and 1 base from J, with 14 bases between. The CDR3 totals 15 residues. CDR3 protein: CASSRRDGFNYGYTF. The DNA for the CDR3 is TGTGCCAGCAGCCGCCGGGACGGTTTTAACTATGGCTACACCTTC.

This sequence joins TRBV20-1 and TRBJ2-1; 7 bases fit TRBD2. Germline values: CDR1 DFQATT, CDR2 SNEGSKA (reference sequence). The ends lost 6 bases at V and 9 bases at J; junction bases unmatched: 8. The CDR3 spans 12 residues. The CDR3 sequence is CSARGGPLEQFF. Here the CDR3 DNA reads TGCAGTGCACGGGGAGGGCCTCTTGAGCAGTTCTTC.

This clonotype was picked up many times. J is TRBJ2-7 and V is TRBV20-1, with D unclear. Germline V gene data show CDR1 as DFQATT and CDR2 as SNEGSKA (reference sequence). V gave up 0 bases and J gave up 11 bases, with 14 bases separating them. The CDR3 covers 12 residues. Written as DNA, the CDR3 is TGCAGTGCTAGAGATGACCAGCCCGTGGAGTACTTC. It translates to CSARDDQPVEYF.

In this sample, this clonotype turned up a few times. CDR3 region: CASRIGQGGTYEQYF. The CDR3 DNA reads TGTGCCAGCAGAATAGGACAGGGTGGTACCTACGAGCAGTACTTC. The chain is built from TRBV12-3 or TRBV12-4 and TRBJ2-7; TRBD1 matches at 8 bases. Trimming removed 6 bases from V and 2 bases from J; junction bases left unmatched: 9. CDR3 length equals 15 residues.

V is TRBV4-3 and J is TRBJ2-7; the D call may be TRBD1 or TRBD2 (5 bases each). Trimming stripped 5 bases from V and 2 bases from J, with 16 bases between. Per germline, CDR1 LGHNA and CDR2 YSLEER. The CDR3 covers 15 residues. This CDR3 reads CASSSPGPPTYEQYF. The DNA of the CDR3 is TGCGCCAGCAGCTCACCGGGGCCCCCAACCTACGAGCAGTACTTC.

J is TRBJ2-7 and V is TRBV6-5; D perhaps matches TRBD2 (5 bases). Trimming pared 5 bases from V and 7 bases from J, leaving 15 bases between. Germline loops: CDR1 MNHEY, CDR2 SVGAGI. This CDR3 has 13 amino acids. CDR3 protein: CASSNLPAGEQYF. The CDR3 DNA sequence: TGTGCCAGCAGTAACCTCCCCGCGGGTGAGCAGTACTTC.

The chain employs TRBV11-2 and TRBJ2-5; 9 positions match TRBD2. The length of the CDR3 is 16 residues. The V gene's germline CDR1 is SGHAT and CDR2 FQNNGV. Trimming removed 4 bases from V and 2 bases from J; junction bases left unmatched: 8. The CDR3 loop reads CASSSLPAGGQETQYF. The CDR3 coding sequence is TGTGCCAGCAGCTCACTCCCGGCGGGGGGGCAAGAGACCCAGTACTTC.

This clonotype has a handful of counts. The genes are TRBV20-1 and TRBJ1-5, with 7 bases identical to TRBD1. Trimming removed 0 bases from V and 4 bases from J; junction bases left unmatched: 9. In germline, CDR1 is DFQATT, CDR2 SNEGSKA (reference sequence). The length of the CDR3 is 16 residues. CDR3 nucleotide sequence: TGCAGTGCTAGAGAAGCCAGGGGGTCTCCAAATCAGCCCCAGCATTTT. This sequence encodes CSAREARGSPNQPQHF.

The sample holds a few counts of this clonotype. This chain links TRBV4-2 with TRBJ1-4; a possible D gene is TRBD1 (5 bases). Germline V gene lookup returns CDR1 LGHNA and CDR2 YNFKEQ. Trimming stripped 4 bases from V and 10 bases from J, with 16 bases between. This CDR3 is built from 14 residues. CDR3 region: CASSPLGESVKLFF. DNA for the CDR3: TGTGCCAGCAGCCCTCTGGGGGAATCGGTAAAACTGTTTTTT.